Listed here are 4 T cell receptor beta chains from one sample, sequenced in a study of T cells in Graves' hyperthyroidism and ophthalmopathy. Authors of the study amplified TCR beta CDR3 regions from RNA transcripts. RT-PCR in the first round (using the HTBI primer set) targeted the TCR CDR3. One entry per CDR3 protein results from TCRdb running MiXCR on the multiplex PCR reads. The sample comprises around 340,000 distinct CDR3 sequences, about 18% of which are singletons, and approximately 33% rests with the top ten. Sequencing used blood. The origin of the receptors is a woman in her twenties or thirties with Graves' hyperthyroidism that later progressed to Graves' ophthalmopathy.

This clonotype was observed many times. CDR3 amino acids: CASSSLAGPTGELFF. The CDR3, as DNA: TGTGCCAGCAGTTCACTAGCGGGGCCCACCGGGGAGCTGTTTTTT. The V call is TRBV6-2 or TRBV6-3, the J call TRBJ2-2; 10 nucleotides line up with TRBD2. The length of the CDR3 is 15 residues. Germline V lookup: CDR1 MNHEY, CDR2 SVGEGT. Losses at the gene ends were 4 bases for V and 4 bases for J; bases not matched to a gene: 3.

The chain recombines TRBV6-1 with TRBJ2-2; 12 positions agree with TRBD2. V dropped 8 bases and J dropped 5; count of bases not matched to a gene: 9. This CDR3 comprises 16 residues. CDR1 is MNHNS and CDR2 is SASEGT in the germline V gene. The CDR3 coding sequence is TGTGCCAGCTGGAGACTAGCGGGAGTATCGACCGGGGAGCTGTTTTTT. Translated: CASWRLAGVSTGELFF.

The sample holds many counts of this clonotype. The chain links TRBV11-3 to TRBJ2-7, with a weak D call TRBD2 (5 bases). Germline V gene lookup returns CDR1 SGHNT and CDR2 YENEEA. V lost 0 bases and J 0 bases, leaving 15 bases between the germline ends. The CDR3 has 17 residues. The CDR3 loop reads CASSLEAPGGSSYEQYF. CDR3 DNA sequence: TGTGCCAGCAGCTTAGAAGCGCCCGGCGGGTCCTCCTACGAGCAGTACTTC.

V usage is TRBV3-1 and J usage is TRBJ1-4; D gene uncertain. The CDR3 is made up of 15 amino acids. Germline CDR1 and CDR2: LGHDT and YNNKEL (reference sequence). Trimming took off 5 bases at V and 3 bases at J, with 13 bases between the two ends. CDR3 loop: CASSGGISSNEKLFF. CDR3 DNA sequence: TGTGCCAGCAGCGGTGGGATTTCCTCTAATGAAAAACTGTTTTTT.